The rows below give T cell receptor beta chains drawn from one sample of a study of identical twins. TCRdb called the 5' RACE reads again in MiXCR, with one record for every CDR3 protein. The sample has around 490,000 distinct CDR3 sequences, 13% to 15% seen once. The sample also formed part of further work on yellow fever vaccine responses in identical twins.

Sequenced material: CD4+ T cells sorted from blood. Source of these receptors: a young woman in good health. Both conserved end residues are part of each CDR3. A D gene is named only where the DNA matches it firmly. Size is stated for part of the rows, as once, few or many counts, or as a class when the clone is expanded.

D	size	V	J	CDR3	DNA
NA	few	TRBV7-2	TRBJ2-5	CASINGETQYF	TGTGCCAGCATCAACGGGGAGACCCAGTACTTC
NA	NA	TRBV12-3/TRBV12-4	TRBJ1-2	CASSFAVYGYTF	TGTGCCAGCAGCTTCGCAGTCTATGGCTACACCTTC
NA	few	TRBV3-1	TRBJ2-2	CASSQSGNTGELFF	TGTGCCAGCAGCCAATCAGGGAACACCGGGGAGCTGTTTTTT
NA	NA	TRBV6-5	TRBJ2-1	CASSYPGGVNEQFF	TGTGCCAGCAGTTACCCAGGGGGGGTCAATGAGCAGTTCTTC
NA	NA	TRBV29-1	TRBJ2-5	CSVELQGTQYF	TGCAGCGTTGAACTACAGGGGACCCAGTACTTC
TRBD2	few	TRBV9	TRBJ2-2	CASSVASGGSTGELFF	TGTGCCAGCAGCGTAGCTTCGGGCGGGAGCACCGGGGAGCTGTTTTTT
TRBD2	NA	TRBV5-1	TRBJ2-4	CASSLSLGGGSLRPNIQYF	TGCGCCAGCAGCTTGAGCTTAGGCGGGGGGTCTCTCCGCCCAAACATTCAGTACTTC
NA	NA	TRBV24-1	TRBJ2-1	CATSDRLWGNNEQFF	TGTGCCACCAGTGATCGTTTGTGGGGAAACAATGAGCAGTTCTTC
NA	few	TRBV12-3/TRBV12-4	TRBJ1-2	CASTFSIYGYTF	TGTGCCAGCACGTTCAGCATCTATGGCTACACCTTC
TRBD1	NA	TRBV20-1	TRBJ2-2	CSATDRGRSTGELFF	TGCAGTGCTACGGACAGGGGGCGCAGCACCGGGGAGCTGTTTTTT
NA	NA	TRBV25-1	TRBJ1-2	CASSAGTNPLYGYTF	TGTGCCAGCAGTGCCGGGACAAATCCTCTCTATGGCTACACCTTC
NA	NA	TRBV12-3/TRBV12-4	TRBJ2-3	CASSLPDWAGTDTQYF	TGTGCCAGCAGTTTGCCGGACTGGGCCGGCACAGATACGCAGTATTTT
NA	few	TRBV12-3/TRBV12-4	TRBJ1-4	CASSPGTFIEKLFF	TGTGCCAGCAGCCCTGGGACATTTATTGAAAAACTGTTTTTT
NA	many	TRBV2	TRBJ2-7	CASSAKGTGEQYF	TGTGCCAGCAGCGCCAAAGGAACGGGAGAGCAGTACTTC
NA	NA	TRBV20-1	TRBJ2-1	CSANGVSNEQFF	TGCAGTGCTAACGGAGTGAGCAATGAGCAGTTCTTC
NA	NA	TRBV5-1	TRBJ1-2	CASIDRRTLYRYTF	TGCGCCAGCATCGACAGACGGACTCTCTATCGCTACACCTTC
NA	NA	TRBV5-6	TRBJ1-5	CATRDDSNQPQHF	TGTGCCACCAGGGACGACAGCAATCAGCCCCAGCATTTT
TRBD1	NA	TRBV20-1	TRBJ1-2	CSAYTPTGGRGYTF	TGCAGTGCTTATACACCAACAGGGGGCAGAGGCTACACCTTC
NA	many	TRBV24-1	TRBJ2-1	CATSDLSGSYNEQFF	TGTGCCACCAGTGATTTGTCCGGTTCCTACAATGAGCAGTTCTTC
TRBD2	NA	TRBV14	TRBJ2-1	CASSQGLAGAPQFF	TGTGCCAGCAGCCAAGGACTAGCGGGGGCCCCGCAGTTCTTC
NA	NA	TRBV5-1	TRBJ2-1	CASSPGVVDEQFF	TGCGCCAGCAGCCCGGGGGTTGTAGATGAGCAGTTCTTC
NA	NA	TRBV28	TRBJ2-1	CASSPDLRADYNEQFF	TGTGCCAGCAGTCCGGACCTTCGCGCAGACTACAATGAGCAGTTCTTC
TRBD2	few	TRBV25-1	TRBJ2-2	CASSERPQLAGNTGELFF	TGTGCCAGCAGTGAACGGCCTCAACTAGCGGGGAACACCGGGGAGCTGTTTTTT
NA	many	TRBV7-8	TRBJ2-2	CASSFPQGELFF	TGTGCCAGCAGCTTTCCACAAGGGGAGCTGTTTTTT
TRBD2	few	TRBV20-1	TRBJ2-3	CSAITRTSGTDTQYF	TGCAGTGCTATAACCCGGACTAGCGGCACAGATACGCAGTATTTT
TRBD1	NA	TRBV20-1	TRBJ1-1	CSATVGDRDTEAFF	TGCAGTGCTACTGTAGGGGACAGGGACACTGAAGCTTTCTTT
NA	once	TRBV19	TRBJ2-5	CASTEGPEETQYF	TGTGCCAGTACGGAGGGGCCGGAAGAGACCCAGTACTTC
NA	few	TRBV9	TRBJ1-4	CASSVGMGSTNEKLFF	TGTGCCAGCAGCGTAGGTATGGGTTCAACTAATGAAAAACTGTTTTTT
NA	NA	TRBV12-2	TRBJ2-1	CASRFPLGDRRDNEQFF	TGTGCAAGTCGCTTCCCTCTGGGCGACCGGAGGGACAATGAGCAGTTCTTC
NA	few	TRBV12-3/TRBV12-4	TRBJ1-5	CASSLGEHSNQPQHF	TGTGCCAGCAGTTTAGGGGAGCACAGCAATCAGCCCCAGCATTTT
NA	few	TRBV20-1	TRBJ2-5	CSAYGRDVETQYF	TGCAGTGCTTACGGACGTGATGTGGAGACCCAGTACTTC
NA	NA	TRBV10-3	TRBJ2-3	CAISDEGGTQYF	TGTGCCATCAGTGATGAAGGAGGCACGCAGTATTTT
TRBD1	NA	TRBV4-2	TRBJ1-2	CASSQGSTGTVNYGYTF	TGTGCCAGCAGCCAAGGGAGCACCGGGACAGTTAACTATGGCTACACCTTC